This entry features one T cell receptor (beta chain) sequence. The data belong to a study of identical twins. The CDR3 is 14 amino acids. CDR1 is SQVTM, CDR2 ANQGSEA, per germline. V shed 7 bases and J shed 1 base, with 17 bases lying between them. TCRdb passed the 5' RACE reads through MiXCR, listing each CDR3 protein once. The sample records roughly 750,000 distinct CDR3 sequences, over 20% being singletons. The same data also went into a second study, on T cells expressing NK-cell markers. From that report: Seven of the eight sequenced donors were classified as HCMV-seropositive, and one was classified as seronegative. Alpha-beta TCR T cells were the sole sorting target in several experiments, owing to an anti-gamma-delta TCR antibody. Several donors likewise had their CD3+CD56-NKG2C+ fraction led by these clonotypes.

This sequence was found in a woman between 18 and 29 years old in good health. Input material: PBMCs. This sequence joins TRBV29-1 and TRBJ2-7, with no clear D. The CDR3 DNA reads as TGCAGCGCCATCCGGACGGGTTCTTCCTACGAGCAGTACTTC. Protein product: CSAIRTGSSYEQYF.